The sequence of this TCR beta chain was determined in a study of CD8+CD57+ T cells in acquired aplastic anemia. About the research overall: Sorted CD4+ and CD8+ cells yielded DNA averaging about 3.1 ug. Study-wide results and limits: Found in both controls and patients were around 30 CD8+ CDR3 sequences.

CDR3 size: 12 residues. V lost 6 bases, J lost 8 bases, and 10 bases lay in between. Germline loops: CDR1 ENHRY, CDR2 SYGVKD. In regard to this clonotype: The target antigen is unknown.

Genomic DNA served as template for TCR beta VDJ and CDR3 profiling. One entry per CDR3 protein, called by TCRdb with MiXCR from the reads. Of about 240,000 distinct CDR3 sequences in the sample, approximately 45% were seen once. All sequencing subjects had displayed CD8+CD57+ cell expansion on flow cytometry. Severe acquired aplastic anemia was diagnosed in all patients. The specimen was sorted CD4+, CD8+, or CD8+CD57+ T cells (not recorded which) from PBMCs. The chain carries TRBV10-3 and TRBJ1-4; D remains ambiguous. This clonotype originated in a human donor with aplastic anemia. CDR3 DNA: TGTGCCATCAGCCGGACCAGGGAAAAACTGTTTTTT. Amino acid sequence: CAISRTREKLFF.